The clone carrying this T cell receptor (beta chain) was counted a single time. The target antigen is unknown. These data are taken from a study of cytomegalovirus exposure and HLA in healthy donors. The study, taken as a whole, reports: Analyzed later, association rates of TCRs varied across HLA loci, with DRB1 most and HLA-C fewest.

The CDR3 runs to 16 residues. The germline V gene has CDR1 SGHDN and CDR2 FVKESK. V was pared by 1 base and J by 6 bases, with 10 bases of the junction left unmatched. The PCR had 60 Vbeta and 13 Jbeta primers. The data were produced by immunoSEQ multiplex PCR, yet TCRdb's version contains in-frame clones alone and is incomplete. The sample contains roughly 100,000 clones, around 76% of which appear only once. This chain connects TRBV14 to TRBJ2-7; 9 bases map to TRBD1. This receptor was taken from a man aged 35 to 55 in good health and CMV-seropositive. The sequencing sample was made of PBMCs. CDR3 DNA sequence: TGTGCCAGCAGCCAAGGGGACAGGGTGTTCCTGGGCGAGCAGTACTTC. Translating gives CASSQGDRVFLGEQYF.